The 10 T cell receptor beta chains reported below all come from one sample, sequenced in a study of CD8 T cells in Susac syndrome. When the RNA was reverse transcribed, random hexamers were used with an input of 0.5 to 1 ug. TCRdb re-called the immunoSEQ multiplex PCR reads through MiXCR, storing one row per CDR3 protein. The sample lists roughly 110,000 distinct CDR3 sequences, around 90% occurring once. Input material: CD4+ T cells from PBMCs. The receptors derive from a human donor in good health.

The chain carries TRBV12-3 or TRBV12-4 and TRBJ1-6, with D possibly TRBD1 on 5 matching bases. The CDR3 length is 15 residues. V lost 0 bases to trimming and J lost 6 bases, with 9 bases between them. The CDR3 is CASSLAGGTNSPLHF. The CDR3 coding sequence is TGTGCCAGCAGTTTAGCGGGGGGAACTAATTCACCCCTCCACTTT.

This sequence joins TRBV11-1 and TRBJ1-2, with 7 bases matching TRBD1. In germline, CDR1 is SGHAT, CDR2 FQDESV (reference sequence). The CDR3 loop spans 16 amino acids. Unmatched junction bases numbered 12, after V lost 0 bases and J lost 8 bases. The CDR3 reads CASSLADRVSESGYTF. Here the CDR3 DNA reads TGTGCCAGCAGCTTAGCCGACAGGGTGTCGGAGTCGGGCTACACCTTC.

The rearrangement uses TRBV12-3 or TRBV12-4 and TRBJ2-2; 9 nucleotides line up with TRBD1. This CDR3 spans 17 amino acids. Trimming at V came to 6 bases and at J to 5 bases, leaving 13 bases not matched to a gene. The CDR3 region is CASRPTGGPARTGELFF. CDR3 in DNA: TGTGCCAGCAGACCCACAGGGGGCCCGGCGAGGACCGGGGAGCTGTTTTTT.

The CDR3 sequence is CASSLLTSGRYTGELFF. CDR3 in DNA: TGCGCCAGCAGCTTGCTCACTAGCGGGAGGTACACCGGGGAGCTGTTTTTT. This sequence joins TRBV5-1 and TRBJ2-2; 12 bases are shared with TRBD2. Germline CDR1 reads SGHRS; CDR2 reads YFSETQ. With V trimmed by 1 base and J by 3 bases, 4 bases remained unmatched. The CDR3 is made up of 17 amino acids.

V usage is TRBV5-1 and J usage is TRBJ1-4; 11 nucleotides align to TRBD1. The germline CDR1 and CDR2 sequences are SGHRS and YFSETQ. The J segment lost 6 bases and the V segment lost 4 bases, leaving 14 bases of the junction unmatched. CDR3 length equals 18 residues. The CDR3 bases are TGCGCCAGCAGCCCGATGGGACAGGGGGTAACTACGGATGAAAAACTGTTTTTT. Amino acid sequence: CASSPMGQGVTTDEKLFF.

This chain uses TRBV7-9 with TRBJ2-3, with unresolved D. The CDR3 extends over 12 amino acids. Trimming left V 8 bases short and J 3 bases short, with 9 bases between. Germline-derived CDR1 and CDR2 are SEHNR and FQNEAQ (reference sequence). The CDR3 spells CASRTSTDTQYF. The DNA for the CDR3 is TGTGCCAGCCGTACATCTACAGATACGCAGTATTTT.

This rearrangement joins TRBV3-1 to TRBJ1-2; 9 bases are a match to TRBD1. Germline CDR1 is LGHDT and CDR2 is YNNKEL (reference sequence). Trimming cost V 6 bases and J 7 bases; bases outside gene matches: 9. The CDR3 length is 14 residues. The CDR3 DNA reads as TGTGCCAGCAGTACAACCGGACAGGGGAGTGGCTACACCTTC. This gives the protein CASSTTGQGSGYTF.

The count of this clonotype is one. The chain employs TRBV2 and TRBJ1-5, with a possible D match to TRBD1 (6 bases). Germline V gene sequence: CDR1 SNHLY, CDR2 FYNNEI. The CDR3 is 14 residues long. The CDR3 nucleotides are TGTGCATCGACAGGAAGGGTAAGCAATCAGCCCCAGCATTTT. Its translation is CASTGRVSNQPQHF.

This rearrangement joins TRBV5-1 to TRBJ2-7; D is unclear. CDR3 length: 14 amino acids. V lost 0 bases to trimming and J lost 4 bases, with 11 bases between them. From germline, CDR1 is SGHRS and CDR2 YFSETQ. CDR3 loop: CASSLVPGSYEQYF. Here the CDR3 DNA reads TGCGCCAGCAGCTTGGTGCCAGGATCTTACGAGCAGTACTTC.

This rearrangement joins TRBV5-1 to TRBJ2-5, with D unclear. Germline V gene data show CDR1 as SGHRS and CDR2 as YFSETQ. Trimming took 4 bases from V and 3 from J, leaving 13 bases between them. The CDR3 runs to 14 residues. CDR3 sequence reads: CASSPPTNKETQYF. Here the CDR3 DNA reads TGCGCCAGCAGCCCCCCAACCAATAAAGAGACCCAGTACTTC.